Presented here are 22 T cell receptor beta chains from one specimen sequenced in a study of blood T cell repertoires in COVID-19. The table came from immunoSEQ multiplex PCR; TCRdb's copy has only in-frame clones and leaves some out. The table includes some 210,000 clones, around 82% detected once. The sequencing sample was made of PBMCs or T cells enriched from blood (not recorded which). These receptors came from a man younger than 45 with acute COVID-19.

The gene calls are TRBV6-2 or TRBV6-3 and TRBJ1-6, with D maybe TRBD1 (5 bases). Looked up from germline, CDR1 is MNHEY and CDR2 is SVGEGT. V was clipped by 2 bases and J by 1 base, with 18 bases between them. The CDR3 runs 19 residues. The CDR3 DNA sequence: TGTGCCAGCAGTTACGGGCAGGGAATGATGGGGTCCTATAATTCACCCCTCCACTTT. It yields the protein CASSYGQGMMGSYNSPLHF.

The rearrangement joins TRBV3-1 (or the pseudogene TRBV3-2) to TRBJ2-7; D perhaps matches TRBD1 (6 bases). Germline CDR1 and CDR2: LGHDT and YNNKEL (reference sequence). The CDR3 loop spans 12 amino acids. V lost 1 base, J lost 7 bases, and 8 bases lay in between. This CDR3 reads CASSQGGGEQYF. The CDR3 DNA follows: TGTGCCAGCAGCCAAGGAGGGGGAGAGCAGTACTTC.

This sequence joins TRBV19 and TRBJ1-1; no clear D gene. Germline loops: CDR1 LNHDA, CDR2 SQIVND (reference sequence). CDR3 size: 14 residues. Trimming removed 2 bases from V and 1 base from J, with 8 bases in between. The DNA of the CDR3 is TGTGCCAGTAGTATAATGGGCCGGAACACTGAAGCTTTCTTT. Its translation is CASSIMGRNTEAFF.

The table lists this clone with a count of one. The chain carries TRBV25-1 and TRBJ2-5; 7 bases match TRBD2. Per germline, CDR1 MGHDK and CDR2 SYGVNS. The V and J ends lost 3 bases and 1 base, in that order; junction bases with no gene match: 2. The length of the CDR3 is 14 residues. The CDR3 sequence is CASSEGGSQETQYF. CDR3 in DNA: TGTGCCAGCAGTGAGGGCGGGAGCCAAGAGACCCAGTACTTC.

This chain uses TRBV10-3 with TRBJ1-2, with D perhaps matching TRBD1 (6 bases). Germline V gene data show CDR1 as ENHRY and CDR2 as SYGVKD. The CDR3 consists of 13 residues. Trimming stripped 7 bases from V and 3 bases from J, with 12 bases between. CDR3 region: CAIMGGRDYGYTF. The CDR3 DNA is TGTGCCATCATGGGGGGGCGAGACTATGGCTACACCTTC.

The chain joins TRBV6-5 to TRBJ2-7; 11 bases are a match to TRBD2. Germline V gene data show CDR1 as MNHEY and CDR2 as SVGAGI. The CDR3 extends over 13 amino acids. The V segment lost 6 bases and the J segment 2 bases; nucleotides outside the gene matches: 0. The CDR3 sequence is CASRLAGAYEQYF. CDR3 nucleotide sequence: TGTGCCAGCAGACTAGCGGGGGCCTACGAGCAGTACTTC.

The CDR3 DNA reads as TGTGCCAGCTCACCAGCCCTATACAATGAGCAGTTCTTC. It yields the protein CASSPALYNEQFF. The rearrangement links TRBV18 to TRBJ2-1; D not resolved. There are 13 residues in the CDR3. Trimming left V 2 bases short and J 4 bases short, with 6 bases between. The germline V gene has CDR1 KGHSH and CDR2 LQKENI. The variable domain in full, with the rest retrieved from reference TRBV18 and TRBJ2-1, is NAGVMQNPRHLVRRRGQEARLRCSPMKGHSHVYWYRQLPEEGLKFMVYLQKENIIDESGMPKERFSAEFPKEGPSILRIQQVVRGDSAAYFCASSPALYNEQFFGPGTRLTVL.

The chain joins TRBV5-1 to TRBJ1-5; D perhaps matches TRBD1 (6 bases). V was cut by 4 bases and J by 2 bases, with 13 bases left in between. Per the germline V gene, CDR1 is SGHRS and CDR2 is YFSETQ. The CDR3 runs 15 residues. The chain's CDR3 is CASSTGQPGNQPQHF. The CDR3 nucleotides read TGCGCCAGCAGCACCGGACAGCCCGGCAATCAGCCCCAGCATTTT.

The chain links TRBV6-2 or TRBV6-3 to TRBJ2-5; D is perhaps TRBD1 (6 bases). Germline lookup yields CDR1 MNHEY and CDR2 SVGEGT. The CDR3 is 14 residues long. V was cut by 4 bases and J by 0 bases, with 9 bases left in between. The CDR3 coding sequence is TGTGCCAGCAGTTCCCGGACAGACCAAGAGACCCAGTACTTC. The encoded protein is CASSSRTDQETQYF.

A few counts support this clone. The chain combines TRBV19 with TRBJ1-5; TRBD1 might be the D (6 bases). Trimming removed 3 bases at V and 7 bases at J, with 10 bases between. The germline V gene has CDR1 LNHDA and CDR2 SQIVND (reference sequence). CDR3 length: 13 residues. CDR3 nucleotide sequence: TGTGCCAGTAGTATGGGGGCTTGGCAGCCCCAGCATTTT. Residues: CASSMGAWQPQHF.

The chain's CDR3 is CASSWLYEQYF. DNA of the CDR3: TGTGCCAGCAGTTGGCTCTACGAGCAGTACTTC. The chain is built from TRBV2 and TRBJ2-7; D unresolved. Trimming cost V 5 bases and J 3 bases, with 5 bases left between them. The germline V gene has CDR1 SNHLY and CDR2 FYNNEI. The CDR3 is made up of 11 amino acids.

This clone has just a few counts. The CDR3 spells CASSVRGLVSTEAFF. CDR3 DNA: TGTGCCAGCAGTGTCCGGGGTTTAGTAAGCACTGAAGCTTTCTTT. The chain uses TRBV2 and TRBJ1-1; D not resolved. Trimming removed 4 bases from V and 4 bases from J, with 16 bases in between. Germline-derived CDR1 and CDR2 are SNHLY and FYNNEI. This CDR3 spans 15 amino acids.

CDR3 in DNA: TGTGCCAGCAGCGCATCTAGCGGGGGTTCTTACAATGAGCAGTTCTTC. Translated, it gives CASSASSGGSYNEQFF. The chain has TRBV6-4 and TRBJ2-1, with TRBD2 identical over 10 bases. This CDR3 has 16 amino acids. Trimming took 6 bases from V and 4 from J; bases not matched to a gene: 9. The germline V gene encodes CDR1 MRHNA and CDR2 SNTAGT.

A few counts support this clone. The rearrangement joins TRBV7-2 to TRBJ2-1; 8 bases align to TRBD2. The junction had 9 bases not matched to a gene; V was cut back by 1 base and J by 13 bases. The CDR3 is 14 amino acids. Germline CDR1 and CDR2: SGHTA and FQGNSA. The CDR3 coding sequence is TGTGCCAGCAGCTTAGACCCTCGGACTAGCCGACAGTTCTTC. As protein: CASSLDPRTSRQFF.

The chain couples TRBV6-5 to TRBJ2-3; TRBD2 agrees at 8 bases. V trimming: 7 bases; J trimming: 5 bases; junction bases outside the gene matches: 5. CDR1 is MNHEY and CDR2 is SVGAGI in the germline V gene. CDR3 length: 13 residues. CDR3 sequence (DNA): TGTGCCAGCAATTCCGGGGGGGAAGATACGCAGTATTTT. Translation: CASNSGGEDTQYF.

The rearrangement uses TRBV5-4 and TRBJ2-7; 7 nucleotides line up with TRBD1. The CDR3 consists of 14 residues. With 0 bases clipped from V and 2 bases from J, the junction kept 2 bases outside the gene matches. Germline V CDR1 and CDR2: SGHNT, YYREEE (reference sequence). CDR3 in DNA: TGTGCCAGCAGCTTGGGTCAGGGGGCCTACGAGCAGTACTTC. This translates into CASSLGQGAYEQYF.

This clone was recorded a few times. The gene calls are TRBV7-6 and TRBJ1-2, with no clear D. V lost 5 bases and J lost 8, with 15 bases in between. The CDR3 is 13 amino acids. The germline CDR1 and CDR2 sequences are SGHVS and FNYEAQ. CDR3 coding DNA: TGTGCCAGCAGCCTCGACGGAACTATGGGCTACACCTTC. Translation: CASSLDGTMGYTF.

This chain joins TRBV6-5 and TRBJ2-2; 9 positions agree with TRBD1. The germline gives CDR1 MNHEY, CDR2 SVGAGI. V lost 6 bases to trimming and J lost 6 bases; unmatched junction nucleotides: 8. This CDR3 region has 15 residues. This chain's CDR3 is CASRAGTGIPGELFF. The CDR3, as DNA: TGTGCCAGCAGAGCCGGGACAGGGATTCCCGGGGAGCTGTTTTTT.

This rearrangement joins TRBV5-1 to TRBJ1-4; D perhaps matches TRBD1 (6 bases). Trimming removed 5 bases from V and 2 bases from J, with 16 bases in between. The CDR3 is 16 amino acids. CDR1 and CDR2 (germline): SGHRS, YFSETQ. DNA of the CDR3: TGCGCCAGCAGTGAGGGGGGGAGTATGACTAATGAAAAACTGTTTTTT. Protein product: CASSEGGSMTNEKLFF.

A single count supports this clone. V gene TRBV7-9 combines with J gene TRBJ2-7, with 9 nucleotides matching TRBD1. V gave up 0 bases and J gave up 2 bases; unmatched junction bases: 2. The CDR3 is 15 residues long. Germline-derived CDR1 and CDR2 are SEHNR and FQNEAQ (reference sequence). CDR3 sequence reads: CASSLARDRAYEQYF. The CDR3 DNA is TGTGCCAGCAGCTTAGCCCGGGACAGGGCCTACGAGCAGTACTTC.

The chain couples TRBV6-6 to TRBJ1-1; 9 bases are shared with TRBD1. Germline-derived CDR1 and CDR2 are MNHNY and SVGAGI (reference sequence). The CDR3 covers 17 residues. V shed 5 bases and J 4 bases; nucleotides not matched to a gene: 14. The CDR3 region is CASSPGTGRPKGTEAFF. The DNA of the CDR3 is TGTGCCAGCAGTCCCGGGACAGGGCGCCCTAAGGGCACTGAAGCTTTCTTT.

This rearrangement joins TRBV7-6 to TRBJ2-7; 8 bases map to TRBD1. The CDR3 covers 13 residues. The germline gives CDR1 SGHVS, CDR2 FNYEAQ. Unmatched junction bases numbered 9, after V lost 5 bases and J lost 9 bases. The CDR3 bases are TGTGCCAGCAGCCTGGGACAGGCCGCTCCGCAGTACTTC. As protein: CASSLGQAAPQYF.